The next 22 T cell receptor beta chains were all read from a single sample in a study of blood T cell repertoires in COVID-19. Sequencing used immunoSEQ multiplex PCR; TCRdb keeps in-frame clones, though not all of them. The sample lists about 180,000 clones, 60% to 80% occurring once. Sequenced sample: PBMCs or T cells enriched from blood (not recorded which). These TCRs come from a man in his 60s who had been exposed to COVID-19.

J is TRBJ2-2 and V is TRBV28; D gene ambiguous. Trimming removed 2 bases at V and 1 base at J, with 11 bases between. The CDR3 totals 16 residues. The V gene's germline CDR1 is MDHEN and CDR2 SYDVKM. CDR3 in DNA: TGTGCCAGCAGTTTAGTAATAGCTGAGAACACCGGGGAGCTGTTTTTT. It yields the protein CASSLVIAENTGELFF. Together with reference TRBV28 and TRBJ2-2, the CDR3 gives the full variable domain: DVKVTQSSRYLVKRTGEKVFLECVQDMDHENMFWYRQDPGLGLRLIYFSYDVKMKEKGDIPEGYSVSREKKERFSLILESASTNQTSMYLCASSLVIAENTGELFFGEGSRLTVL.

This clone was counted only a few times. The gene calls are TRBV5-4 and TRBJ1-2, with 7 bases fitting TRBD1. The CDR3 spans 14 residues. The germline CDR1 and CDR2 sequences are SGHNT and YYREEE (reference sequence). V was pared by 4 bases and J by 2 bases, with 5 bases of the junction left unmatched. The CDR3 loop reads CASSPETGNYGYTF. The CDR3 region has the DNA TGTGCCAGCAGCCCAGAGACAGGGAACTATGGCTACACCTTC.

The chain couples TRBV6-9 to TRBJ1-5; the match to TRBD1 covers 8 bases. Germline V gives CDR1 MNHGY, CDR2 SVAAGI. The CDR3 length is 15 residues. V shed 3 bases, J shed 1 base, and the junction held 2 bases outside the gene matches. CDR3 amino acids: CASSYHRGSNQPQHF. For the CDR3, the DNA is TGTGCCAGCAGTTACCACAGGGGGAGCAATCAGCCCCAGCATTTT.

This chain connects TRBV29-1 to TRBJ1-1; D gene uncertain. This CDR3 comprises 12 residues. The V gene's germline CDR1 is SQVTM and CDR2 ANQGSEA. The V and J ends lost 4 bases and 3 bases respectively, with 9 bases between them. The CDR3 region is CSVGQSHTEAFF. DNA of the CDR3: TGCAGCGTTGGCCAGTCTCACACTGAAGCTTTCTTT.

V and J are TRBV19 and TRBJ1-1, with no clear D. CDR3 length: 14 residues. The V and J ends lost 2 bases and 1 base respectively, with 8 bases between them. Germline-derived CDR1 and CDR2 are LNHDA and SQIVND (reference sequence). The CDR3 nucleotides are TGTGCCAGTAGTATATTAGCTGCGAACACTGAAGCTTTCTTT. Protein: CASSILAANTEAFF.

The rearrangement joins TRBV19 to TRBJ2-1; 9 bases fit TRBD2. Losses at the gene ends were 3 bases for V and 7 bases for J; bases not matched to a gene: 16. The CDR3 sequence is 18 residues long. Germline CDR1 LNHDA, CDR2 SQIVND (reference sequence). CDR3 coding DNA: TGTGCCAGTAGTATCTTCACTAGCGGGTCCTCACATCCGAATGAGCAGTTCTTC. Encoded protein: CASSIFTSGSSHPNEQFF.

This chain links TRBV6-5 with TRBJ2-1; no clear D. This CDR3 comprises 12 residues. The germline CDR1 and CDR2 sequences are MNHEY and SVGAGI. Trimming removed 6 bases at V and 9 bases at J, with 12 bases between. The CDR3 loop reads CASRPDAGEQFF. The CDR3 DNA reads TGTGCCAGCAGACCCGACGCAGGTGAGCAGTTCTTC.

The rearrangement uses TRBV24-1 and TRBJ1-4; 9 bases fit TRBD1. The germline V gene has CDR1 KGHDR and CDR2 SFDVKD. The trim removed 11 bases at V and 0 bases at J, leaving 12 bases unmatched. The CDR3 length is 17 residues. The CDR3 coding sequence is TGTGCCAGAGCACCGGGGACAGGGAATGCAACTAATGAAAAACTGTTTTTT. It yields the protein CARAPGTGNATNEKLFF.

V usage is TRBV5-4 and J usage is TRBJ1-1; D is possibly TRBD1 (5 bases). This CDR3 has 13 amino acids. The V end was cut by 4 bases, the J end by 0 bases, with 7 bases between. The germline V gene has CDR1 SGHNT and CDR2 YYREEE (reference sequence). The CDR3 DNA is TGTGCCAGCAGCCAGACAGTGAACACTGAAGCTTTCTTT. Encoded protein: CASSQTVNTEAFF.

This chain connects TRBV7-9 to TRBJ1-2; 8 bases match TRBD1. V shed 5 bases, J shed 8 bases, and the junction held 10 bases outside the gene matches. The germline V gene encodes CDR1 SEHNR and CDR2 FQNEAQ (reference sequence). The CDR3 covers 14 residues. The DNA for the CDR3 is TGTGCCAGCAGCCCGGGACAGGCCCGCGAAGGCTACACCTTC. This translates into CASSPGQAREGYTF.

This rearrangement joins TRBV19 to TRBJ1-5; TRBD1 agrees at 7 bases. The CDR3 is made up of 14 amino acids. Germline V CDR1 and CDR2: LNHDA, SQIVND (reference sequence). V dropped 6 bases and J dropped 3; count of bases not matched to a gene: 5. In DNA, the CDR3 is TGTGCCAGTAGCAAGACAGGGATCAATCAGCCCCAGCATTTT. Protein: CASSKTGINQPQHF. The whole variable domain, filled in from reference TRBV19 and TRBJ1-5, reads DGGITQSPKYLFRKEGQNVTLSCEQNLNHDAMYWYRQDPGQGLRLIYYSQIVNDFQKGDIAEGYSVSREKKESFPLTVTSAQKNPTAFYLCASSKTGINQPQHFGDGTRLSIL.

Note on this clone: This CDR3 is also generated by other DNA sequences in the sample. The chain is built from TRBV6-2 or TRBV6-3 and TRBJ1-5; TRBD1 is a possible D gene (6 bases). Germline V lookup: CDR1 MNHEY, CDR2 SVGEGT. CDR3 length equals 14 residues. Trimming pared 2 bases from V and 4 bases from J, leaving 9 bases between. CDR3 nucleotide sequence: TGTGCCAGCAGTTACGGGGGCGGGAATCAGCCCCAGCATTTT. The encoded protein is CASSYGGGNQPQHF.

This rearrangement joins TRBV5-1 to TRBJ2-3; TRBD1 matches 9 bases. CDR1 SGHRS and CDR2 YFSETQ come from the germline V gene. The V segment lost 7 bases and the J segment 2 bases; nucleotides outside the gene matches: 20. The CDR3 has 19 amino acids. This CDR3 reads CASSKGPGTGRLDTDTQYF. CDR3 bases: TGCGCCAGCTCCAAGGGGCCCGGGACAGGGCGACTAGACACAGATACGCAGTATTTT. The variable domain in full, completed from reference TRBV5-1 and TRBJ2-3, reads KAGVTQTPRYLIKTRGQQVTLSCSPISGHRSVSWYQQTPGQGLQFLFEYFSETQRNKGNFPGRFSGRQFSNSRSEMNVSTLELGDSALYLCASSKGPGTGRLDTDTQYFGPGTRLTVL.

The rearrangement uses TRBV6-2 or TRBV6-3 and TRBJ1-6, with 8 bases that match TRBD1. The CDR3 runs to 13 residues. J was trimmed by 10 bases and V by 6 bases; bases with no gene match: 5. Looked up from germline, CDR1 is MNHEY and CDR2 is SVGEGT. The CDR3 bases are TGTGCCAGCAGCGACAGGGGTGGATCACCCCTCCACTTT. This sequence encodes CASSDRGGSPLHF.

The rearrangement links TRBV5-8 to TRBJ1-1; D is unclear. V shed 2 bases and J shed 11 bases, with 10 bases lying between them. Germline CDR1 and CDR2: SGHTS and YDEGEE. The CDR3 has 11 amino acids. CDR3 amino acids: CASSFGQVAFF. Here the CDR3 DNA reads TGTGCCAGCAGCTTTGGCCAAGTTGCTTTCTTT.

The chain combines TRBV4-3 with TRBJ2-2; the D is unclear. Germline lookup yields CDR1 LGHNA and CDR2 YSLEER. The V end was cut by 5 bases, the J end by 1 base, with 5 bases between. The CDR3 loop spans 13 amino acids. The CDR3 here is CASSSWNTGELFF. In DNA, the CDR3 is TGCGCCAGCAGCTCCTGGAACACCGGGGAGCTGTTTTTT.

The chain joins TRBV2 to TRBJ1-4; D is unclear. Germline-derived CDR1 and CDR2 are SNHLY and FYNNEI. CDR3 length: 12 residues. The V end was cut by 5 bases, the J end by 8 bases, with 9 bases between. The CDR3 DNA sequence: TGTGCCAGCAGTTCCCCGAGAGAAAAACTGTTTTTT. Encoded protein: CASSSPREKLFF.

The chain carries TRBV7-9 and TRBJ1-4, with 7 bases that match TRBD1. V gave up 1 base and J gave up 8 bases; unmatched junction bases: 7. This CDR3 comprises 15 residues. Germline V gives CDR1 SEHNR, CDR2 FQNEAQ (reference sequence). The CDR3 protein is CASSLVTGLAEKLFF. CDR3 DNA: TGTGCCAGCAGCTTAGTGACAGGGTTAGCGGAAAAACTGTTTTTT.

The J gene is TRBJ1-2, the V gene TRBV11-2, with D unclear. The CDR3 loop spans 15 amino acids. CDR1 is SGHAT, CDR2 FQNNGV, per germline. V shed 5 bases and J shed 4 bases, with 17 bases lying between them. CDR3 residues: CASSPDELGTYGYTF. As DNA, the CDR3 is TGTGCCAGCAGCCCCGATGAGCTTGGTACCTATGGCTACACCTTC.

This clone was counted between two and nine times. This sequence joins TRBV2 and TRBJ2-7; 7 nucleotides agree with TRBD1. The V gene end was trimmed by 8 bases and the J gene end by 7 bases; junction bases not matched to a gene: 14. The CDR3 extends over 14 amino acids. Germline CDR1 and CDR2: SNHLY and FYNNEI. CDR3 sequence (DNA): TGTGCCAGCGGAAAGATACAGGGGATGGGGGAGCAGTACTTC. The encoded protein is CASGKIQGMGEQYF. The complete variable domain, with remaining parts taken from reference TRBV2 and TRBJ2-7, reads EPEVTQTPSHQVTQMGQEVILRCVPISNHLYFYWYRQILGQKVEFLVSFYNNEISEKSEIFDDQFSVERPDGSNFTLKIRSTKLEDSAMYFCASGKIQGMGEQYFGPGTRLTVT.

The V and J genes are TRBV4-1 and TRBJ2-2; D is ambiguous. Germline V gene sequence: CDR1 MGHRA, CDR2 YSYEKL. This CDR3 has 17 amino acids. The V and J ends lost 0 bases and 0 bases respectively, with 11 bases between them. The CDR3 is CASSQERQTTNTGELFF. The CDR3 region has the DNA TGCGCCAGCAGCCAAGAGAGGCAGACCACGAACACCGGGGAGCTGTTTTTT.

The gene calls are TRBV24-1 and TRBJ2-3; 7 bases match TRBD2. This CDR3 region has 13 residues. Germline CDR1 and CDR2: KGHDR and SFDVKD. Trimming cost V 9 bases and J 1 base; bases outside gene matches: 3. The CDR3 loop is CATGGRGTDTQYF. The CDR3 bases are TGTGCCACCGGGGGGAGGGGCACAGATACGCAGTATTTT.